A single sample is the source of the 2 T cell receptor beta chains below, sequenced in a study of Ad26.COV2.S vaccination and SARS-CoV-2 variants. Treatment: around 19 received Ad26.COV2.S at low or high dose, single or two shots; 5 received placebo; per-sample allocation not given. Following the first vaccine or placebo injection, samples were taken on day 63. Produced via immunoSEQ multiplex PCR; TCRdb's table is partial and in-frame only. This table holds about 240,000 clones, around 89% found once. Sample: peripheral blood, taken in a trial of Ad26.COV2.S vaccine versus placebo. Receptors originate from a person aged 18-65 years who received the Ad26.COV2.S COVID-19 vaccine or a placebo.

This clone was counted a single time. The rearrangement links TRBV6-1 to TRBJ2-7; D ambiguous. In germline, CDR1 is MNHNS, CDR2 SASEGT. This CDR3 is 12 amino acids long. V dropped 3 bases and J dropped 5 bases, with 8 bases sitting between them. The CDR3 region is CASSDLLNEQYF. CDR3 nucleotide sequence: TGTGCCAGCAGTGATCTCTTGAACGAGCAGTACTTC.

The J gene is TRBJ2-7, the V gene TRBV19; TRBD2 aligns across 16 bases. The CDR3 is made up of 16 amino acids. Trimming removed 6 bases from V and 6 bases from J; junction bases left unmatched: 8. Looked up from germline, CDR1 is LNHDA and CDR2 is SQIVND (reference sequence). In DNA, the CDR3 is TGTGCCAGTAGAGCGGGACTAGCGGGAGGGCCGGCCGAGCAGTACTTC. Protein sequence: CASRAGLAGGPAEQYF. Full variable domain (remainder filled in from reference TRBV19 and TRBJ2-7): DGGITQSPKYLFRKEGQNVTLSCEQNLNHDAMYWYRQDPGQGLRLIYYSQIVNDFQKGDIAEGYSVSREKKESFPLTVTSAQKNPTAFYLCASRAGLAGGPAEQYFGPGTRLTVT.